What follows are 11 T cell receptor beta chains derived from one specimen sequenced in a study of identical twins. TCRdb redid the calling of the 5' RACE reads with MiXCR, one entry per CDR3 protein. The sample lists roughly 750,000 distinct CDR3 sequences, 21% occurring once. The same sample was also used in a study of T cells expressing NK-cell markers.

Sequencing was done on a sample of PBMCs. These receptors all stem from a woman under 30 in good health.

V gene TRBV5-8 combines with J gene TRBJ1-1; D remains unclear. CDR3 length: 12 amino acids. The V gene's germline CDR1 is SGHTS and CDR2 YDEGEE. V lost 4 bases and J 3 bases, leaving 7 bases between the germline ends. The CDR3 region has the DNA TGTGCCAGCAGCCTCTCCCACACTGAAGCTTTCTTT. It specifies CASSLSHTEAFF.

The chain links TRBV6-1 to TRBJ2-1, with 7 bases lining up with TRBD1. CDR1 is MNHNS, CDR2 SASEGT, per germline. V gave up 6 bases and J gave up 10 bases; unmatched junction bases: 15. The CDR3 contains 15 residues. Written as DNA, the CDR3 is TGTGCCAGCAGAGTCCCCGGGACAGCTTCGGGGGAGCAGTTCTTC. Translated: CASRVPGTASGEQFF.

In this sample, this clonotype turned up a few times. V is TRBV12-3 or TRBV12-4 and J is TRBJ1-2, with 7 bases fitting TRBD1. V shed 4 bases and J 8 bases; nucleotides not matched to a gene: 10. The CDR3 contains 14 residues. The CDR3 nucleotides read TGTGCCAGCAGTTCACGACAGGGATGGGGGGGCTACACCTTC. Its protein is CASSSRQGWGGYTF.

This clonotype was observed many times. The rearrangement joins TRBV30 to TRBJ1-1; 8 nucleotides match TRBD1. This CDR3 has 16 amino acids. The germline V gene has CDR1 GTSNPN and CDR2 SVGIG (reference sequence). V dropped 4 bases and J dropped 3; count of bases not matched to a gene: 13. Written as DNA, the CDR3 is TGTGCCTGGACCAGGGGGCGCGGGGAACCCGACACTGAAGCTTTCTTT. This codes for CAWTRGRGEPDTEAFF.

In this sample, this clonotype turned up many times. The chain combines TRBV16 with TRBJ2-2, with D unclear. With 4 bases removed from V and 2 bases from J, the gap between germline ends came to 8 bases. The CDR3 sequence is 14 residues long. The germline CDR1 and CDR2 sequences are KGHSY and FQNENV. CDR3 nucleotide sequence: TGTGCCAGCAGCCGGGCTCATAACACCGGGGAGCTGTTTTTT. Amino acid sequence: CASSRAHNTGELFF. The full variable domain, with the rest looked up from reference TRBV16 and TRBJ2-2, is GEEVAQTPKHLVRGEGQKAKLYCAPIKGHSYVFWYQQVLKNEFKFLISFQNENVFDETGMPKERFSAKCLPNSPCSLEIQATKLEDSAVYFCASSRAHNTGELFFGEGSRLTVL.

The chain combines TRBV7-2 with TRBJ2-1; 9 bases line up with TRBD2. J gave up 6 bases and V 2 bases, and 5 bases lay outside the gene matches. The CDR3 runs 15 residues. Germline loops: CDR1 SGHTA, CDR2 FQGNSA. The CDR3 nucleotides are TGTGCCAGCAGCTTACGACTAGCGGAGCGCAATGAGCAGTTCTTC. Translating it yields CASSLRLAERNEQFF.

This clonotype was recorded a few times. The chain joins TRBV7-9 to TRBJ2-6; 7 nucleotides match TRBD1. Per the germline V gene, CDR1 is SEHNR and CDR2 is FQNEAQ (reference sequence). With 3 bases clipped from V and 0 bases from J, the junction kept 5 bases outside the gene matches. The CDR3 totals 17 residues. The CDR3, as DNA: TGTGCCAGCAGCTTGCCAAGACAGGGCTCTGGGGCCAACGTCCTGACTTTC. Its translation is CASSLPRQGSGANVLTF.

This clonotype was observed a handful of times. This chain uses TRBV12-3 or TRBV12-4 with TRBJ2-5; TRBD1 might be the D (6 bases). Trimming cost V 7 bases and J 5 bases, with 17 bases left between them. The CDR3 covers 14 residues. In DNA, the CDR3 is TGTGCCAGCACCTACGGACAGCCTGGGGAGACCCAGTACTTC. The encoded protein is CASTYGQPGETQYF.

The chain uses TRBV12-3 or TRBV12-4 and TRBJ1-5; no clear D gene. The germline V and J ends were trimmed by 3 bases and 3 bases, with 9 bases remaining between them. The CDR3 is made up of 14 amino acids. The CDR3 region is CASSFEAINQPQHF. The CDR3 nucleotides read TGTGCCAGCAGTTTTGAGGCAATCAATCAGCCCCAGCATTTT.

This clonotype has ten or more counts. The chain carries TRBV20-1 and TRBJ1-4; the match to TRBD1 covers 8 bases. V lost 5 bases and J lost 8; bases outside the gene matches: 7. Germline V lookup: CDR1 DFQATT, CDR2 SNEGSKA (reference sequence). This CDR3 is built from 13 residues. The CDR3: CSALQGGKEKLFF. The CDR3 DNA reads as TGCAGTGCTTTACAGGGGGGGAAGGAAAAACTGTTTTTT.

This clonotype was seen repeatedly, ten times or more. The chain employs TRBV5-1 and TRBJ2-7; a possible D gene is TRBD2 (5 bases). V dropped 3 bases and J dropped 6 bases, with 13 bases sitting between them. This CDR3 has 13 amino acids. CDR1 is SGHRS and CDR2 is YFSETQ in the germline V gene. CDR3 sequence: CASSSTGSGEQYF. The CDR3 DNA is TGCGCCAGCAGCTCGACGGGATCCGGCGAGCAGTACTTC.